The 27 T cell receptor beta chains in this list originate from one sample, sequenced in a study of long-term antiretroviral therapy in people with HIV. The run of the v3.0 immunoSEQ assay was at survey level. Profiling relied on immunoSEQ multiplex PCR, and the TCRdb table lists in-frame clones only, not all of them. The data show about 25,000 clones, with 70% to 90% seen just once and about 16% held by the top ten. The material sequenced was unsorted PBMCs, taken 1.2 years after starting antiretroviral therapy. All receptors derive from a man over 45 with HIV.

This clone was found once. The chain links TRBV5-1 to TRBJ2-3; no definite D call. Germline V gene data show CDR1 as SGHRS and CDR2 as YFSETQ. With 1 base removed from V and 3 bases from J, the gap between germline ends came to 3 bases. The CDR3 sequence is 12 residues long. The CDR3 reads CASSLQTDTQYF. DNA for the CDR3: TGCGCCAGCAGCTTGCAAACAGATACGCAGTATTTT.

V gene TRBV6-4 combines with J gene TRBJ1-1, with a tentative D call TRBD1 (5 bases). V was cut by 5 bases and J by 3 bases, with 13 bases left in between. The CDR3 length is 14 residues. Germline V lookup: CDR1 MRHNA, CDR2 SNTAGT. The DNA for the CDR3 is TGTGCCAGCAGTTTCGACAGTTCCGACACTGAAGCTTTCTTT. Its protein is CASSFDSSDTEAFF.

In its sample, this clone was seen once. The rearrangement uses TRBV7-9 and TRBJ2-7; the D call may be TRBD1 or TRBD2 (5 bases each). Trimming took 3 bases from V and 5 from J, leaving 20 bases between them. Per the germline V gene, CDR1 is SEHNR and CDR2 is FQNEAQ (reference sequence). CDR3 length: 16 amino acids. The CDR3: CASSFFGAGKENEQYF. CDR3 DNA: TGTGCCAGCAGCTTTTTTGGGGCCGGGAAGGAAAACGAGCAGTACTTC.

The V gene is TRBV28, the J gene TRBJ2-2; D could derive from TRBD1 or TRBD2 (6 bases each). V lost 1 base and J 2 bases, leaving 17 bases between the germline ends. CDR1 and CDR2 from the germline V gene are MDHEN and SYDVKM. This CDR3 has 18 residues. CDR3 sequence reads: CASSLSMTRDTNTGELFF. The CDR3 nucleotides are TGTGCCAGCAGTTTATCCATGACTAGGGACACTAACACCGGGGAGCTGTTTTTT.

The chain has TRBV4-1 and TRBJ2-1; D call uncertain. V shed 1 base and J shed 2 bases, with 12 bases lying between them. CDR3 size: 16 residues. The germline gives CDR1 MGHRA, CDR2 YSYEKL. The CDR3 sequence: CASSQVSGGAYNEQFF. The CDR3 nucleotides are TGCGCCAGCAGCCAAGTTTCGGGTGGCGCCTACAATGAGCAGTTCTTC.

The table lists this clone with a count of one. At one boundary the junction diverges from the germline segment, which might be a read error. CDR3 sequence (DNA): TGTGCCAGCTCACCCCCGGGACAGGCGGTTGGATACACCATATATTTT. Translating gives CASSPPGQAVGYTIYF. V usage is TRBV18 and J usage is TRBJ1-3; 8 nucleotides align to TRBD1. The CDR3 consists of 16 residues. In germline, CDR1 is KGHSH, CDR2 LQKENI.

The count of this clone is one. This sequence joins TRBV30 and TRBJ1-5, with D possibly being TRBD1 (6 bases). Germline V gene data show CDR1 as GTSNPN and CDR2 as SVGIG (reference sequence). This CDR3 contains 15 residues. V was clipped by 2 bases and J by 3 bases, with 14 bases between them. CDR3 sequence reads: CAWSRSTGNNQPQHF. The CDR3 region has the DNA TGTGCCTGGAGTAGGTCGACAGGCAACAATCAGCCCCAGCATTTT.

The chain combines TRBV29-1 with TRBJ2-7; TRBD2 might be the D (6 bases). The CDR3 is made up of 13 amino acids. V lost 4 bases, J lost 0 bases, and 10 bases lay in between. In germline, CDR1 is SQVTM, CDR2 ANQGSEA. CDR3 sequence: CSVAGDDSYEQYF. As DNA, the CDR3 is TGCAGCGTTGCGGGGGACGACTCCTACGAGCAGTACTTC.

The chain employs TRBV7-2 and TRBJ2-7, with a weak D call TRBD2 (5 bases). V was clipped by 2 bases and J by 4 bases, with 12 bases between them. Germline CDR1 SGHTA, CDR2 FQGNSA. The CDR3 covers 14 residues. CDR3 bases: TGTGCCAGCAGCTTATTTGAGGGCCTATACGAGCAGTACTTC. This encodes CASSLFEGLYEQYF. Drawing the rest from reference TRBV7-2 and TRBJ2-7, the complete variable domain is GAGVSQSPSNKVTEKGKDVELRCDPISGHTALYWYRQSLGQGLEFLIYFQGNSAPDKSGLPSDRFSAERTGGSVSTLTIQRTQQEDSAVYLCASSLFEGLYEQYFGPGTRLTVT.

This chain uses TRBV27 with TRBJ1-5, with D tentatively TRBD1 (5 bases). This CDR3 region has 13 residues. Germline loops: CDR1 MNHEY, CDR2 SMNVEV (reference sequence). The V end was cut by 1 base, the J end by 7 bases, with 8 bases between. CDR3: CASSLWGDQPQHF. CDR3 nucleotide sequence: TGTGCCAGCAGTTTATGGGGGGACCAGCCCCAGCATTTT.

The genes are TRBV5-5 and TRBJ2-1; no clear D gene. Between the trimmed V and J ends, which lost 0 bases and 7 bases, there was a span of 11 bases. The CDR3 has 14 residues. In germline, CDR1 is SGHKS, CDR2 YYEKEE (reference sequence). CDR3 protein: CASSLGAGENEQFF. The CDR3 DNA follows: TGTGCCAGCAGCTTGGGGGCAGGAGAGAATGAGCAGTTCTTC.

J is TRBJ2-1 and V is TRBV2, with D maybe TRBD2 (6 bases). Germline V CDR1 and CDR2: SNHLY, FYNNEI. The V end was cut by 6 bases, the J end by 0 bases, with 12 bases between. This CDR3 has 15 residues. As DNA, the CDR3 is TGTGCCAGCAGCCGGGACTTATACTCCTACAATGAGCAGTTCTTC. This sequence encodes CASSRDLYSYNEQFF.

This rearrangement joins TRBV5-4 to TRBJ1-2, with TRBD1 as a possible D gene (6 bases). This CDR3 contains 14 residues. Trimming took 2 bases from V and 6 from J, leaving 14 bases between them. Germline V gives CDR1 SGHNT, CDR2 YYREEE (reference sequence). The CDR3 bases are TGTGCCAGCAGCTTCGGAATAAGGGGGGATGGCTACACCTTC. Its protein is CASSFGIRGDGYTF.

The CDR3 DNA sequence: TGTGCCAGTAGTTTCCTGGGGTACCTAGGGGCCGGGGAGCTGTTTTTT. This gives the protein CASSFLGYLGAGELFF. This chain connects TRBV19 to TRBJ2-2; D is perhaps TRBD1 (5 bases). Germline-derived CDR1 and CDR2 are LNHDA and SQIVND (reference sequence). CDR3 size: 16 residues. V was pared by 5 bases and J by 6 bases, with 19 bases between.

The V gene is TRBV7-9, the J gene TRBJ2-3; TRBD2 matches at 9 bases. J was trimmed by 1 base and V by 5 bases; bases with no gene match: 10. The CDR3 sequence is 17 residues long. The V gene's germline CDR1 is SEHNR and CDR2 FQNEAQ (reference sequence). CDR3 bases: TGTGCCAGCAGCAAGGGGGCTAGCGGGGACCGCACAGATACGCAGTATTTT. This sequence encodes CASSKGASGDRTDTQYF.

This clone came up a few times. The V and J genes are TRBV28 and TRBJ2-3; 8 bases map to TRBD1. There are 13 residues in the CDR3. V lost 3 bases to trimming and J lost 7 bases; unmatched junction nucleotides: 3. CDR1 is MDHEN and CDR2 is SYDVKM in the germline V gene. The CDR3 nucleotides are TGTGCCAGCAGTTTTCAGGGGGCCAATACGCAGTATTTT. Amino acids: CASSFQGANTQYF.

The chain links TRBV11-2 to TRBJ1-1, with 7 bases aligning to TRBD1. CDR3 length: 14 residues. V was clipped by 7 bases and J by 0 bases; unmatched bases: 5. The germline V gene has CDR1 SGHAT and CDR2 FQNNGV. The DNA for the CDR3 is TGTGCCAGCACCAGGGACAGAGTGAACACTGAAGCTTTCTTT. This codes for CASTRDRVNTEAFF.

The chain carries TRBV28 and TRBJ2-7; TRBD2 is a possible D gene (6 bases). Germline CDR1 reads MDHEN; CDR2 reads SYDVKM. This CDR3 contains 16 residues. Trimming removed 3 bases at V and 2 bases at J, with 17 bases between. The DNA for the CDR3 is TGTGCCAGCAGTTTTATACGGCGGGGAATAGCCTACGAGCAGTACTTC. This codes for CASSFIRRGIAYEQYF.

The genes are TRBV7-9 and TRBJ2-1; D might be TRBD2 (6 bases). V was clipped by 5 bases and J by 9 bases, with 17 bases between them. Per germline, CDR1 SEHNR and CDR2 FQNEAQ (reference sequence). The CDR3 sequence is 14 residues long. Here the CDR3 DNA reads TGTGCCAGCAGCCCGCCGGGGATGGGGGGTGAGCAGTTCTTC. This codes for CASSPPGMGGEQFF. Full variable domain (remainder filled in from reference TRBV7-9 and TRBJ2-1): DTGVSQNPRHKITKRGQNVTFRCDPISEHNRLYWYRQTLGQGPEFLTYFQNEAQLEKSRLLSDRFSAERPKGSFSTLEIQRTEQGDSAMYLCASSPPGMGGEQFFGPGTRLTVL.

The J gene is TRBJ1-1, the V gene TRBV5-1; D is perhaps TRBD1 (5 bases). The CDR3 runs 15 residues. Germline V gene sequence: CDR1 SGHRS, CDR2 YFSETQ. V lost 0 bases, J lost 4 bases, and 13 bases lay in between. Written as DNA, the CDR3 is TGCGCCAGCAGCTTGGGAGGGGCAGGGACCACTGAAGCTTTCTTT. It is translated as CASSLGGAGTTEAFF. The entire variable domain, with the rest obtained from reference TRBV5-1 and TRBJ1-1, is as follows: KAGVTQTPRYLIKTRGQQVTLSCSPISGHRSVSWYQQTPGQGLQFLFEYFSETQRNKGNFPGRFSGRQFSNSRSEMNVSTLELGDSALYLCASSLGGAGTTEAFFGQGTRLTVV.

This clone occurred once. DNA for the CDR3: TGCGCCAGCAGCCAAGATCGGACCTACTACGAGCAGTACTTC. This translates into CASSQDRTYYEQYF. The rearrangement uses TRBV4-3 and TRBJ2-7; D remains ambiguous. The CDR3 totals 14 residues. Germline lookup yields CDR1 LGHNA and CDR2 YSLEER. Deletions cut 0 bases from V and 3 bases from J, with 9 bases between.

The rearrangement links TRBV28 to TRBJ1-1; the D is unclear. CDR1 is MDHEN, CDR2 SYDVKM, per germline. The V and J ends lost 2 bases and 5 bases respectively, with 12 bases between them. CDR3 length equals 14 residues. The CDR3 DNA sequence: TGTGCCAGCAGTTTAACGGTGCGGATGACTGAAGCTTTCTTT. This translates into CASSLTVRMTEAFF.

The chain recombines TRBV9 with TRBJ2-5; the D gene could be TRBD1 or TRBD2 (6 bases each). The germline V gene encodes CDR1 SGDLS and CDR2 YYNGEE. The CDR3 has 16 residues. The ends were cut back, 4 bases at V and 5 bases at J, with 21 bases in the middle. The chain's CDR3 is CASSLSHGGAPETQYF. The CDR3 nucleotides read TGTGCCAGCAGCCTATCCCACGGGGGCGCCCCCGAGACCCAGTACTTC.

CDR3 in amino acids: CASSYAVGGNYGYTF. Written as DNA, the CDR3 is TGTGCCAGCAGCTATGCCGTGGGGGGGAACTATGGCTACACCTTC. This chain connects TRBV5-8 to TRBJ1-2; maybe TRBD1 (5 bases). CDR1 is SGHTS and CDR2 is YDEGEE in the germline V gene. This CDR3 contains 15 residues. Trimming pared 3 bases from V and 2 bases from J, leaving 14 bases between.

The V call is TRBV7-9, the J call TRBJ1-4; a weak D match, TRBD1 (6 bases). V shed 5 bases and J shed 2 bases, with 12 bases lying between them. The CDR3 runs 15 residues. Per the germline V gene, CDR1 is SEHNR and CDR2 is FQNEAQ (reference sequence). The DNA of the CDR3 is TGTGCCAGCAGCGTAACAGGGTACACTAATGAAAAACTGTTTTTT. This codes for CASSVTGYTNEKLFF.

This clone was counted a few times. The V gene is TRBV5-4, the J gene TRBJ1-2; D ambiguous. The CDR3 runs to 15 residues. V dropped 2 bases and J dropped 4 bases, with 15 bases sitting between them. Germline lookup yields CDR1 SGHNT and CDR2 YYREEE (reference sequence). Here the CDR3 reads CASSLYVGKPYGYTF. Written as DNA, the CDR3 is TGTGCCAGCAGCTTATATGTGGGGAAACCCTATGGCTACACCTTC.

The rearrangement uses TRBV7-8 and TRBJ2-1, with D possibly being TRBD1 or TRBD2 (5 bases each). The CDR3 runs 15 residues. Trimming took off 5 bases at V and 4 bases at J, with 15 bases between the two ends. From germline, CDR1 is SGHVS and CDR2 FQNEAQ. In DNA, the CDR3 is TGTGCCAGCAGCCCCACAGCCGGGGCATACAATGAGCAGTTCTTC. This gives the protein CASSPTAGAYNEQFF.